This record covers a single TCR beta chain. The target antigen is unknown. The data are from a study of regulatory T cells in long-lasting Graves disease. Whole-study results and caveats: Favored gene segments in persistent disease were TRBV28, TRBJ1-2 and TRBJ2-5.

Time point meaning: persistent/refractory GD, antithyroid drugs over 5 years with positive TRAb. RNA isolated from PBMCs was used to make the TCR library. In this cohort, patients came from an endocrinology department located in Xi'an, China. Construction of the TCR beta libraries employed iRepertoire HTBI primers in conjunction with Arm-PCR of CDR3 regions. TCRdb ran MiXCR on the multiplex PCR reads and lists one entry per CDR3 protein. The data show some 470,000 distinct CDR3 sequences, roughly a fifth seen once. V lost 5 bases, J lost 3 bases, and 16 bases stayed unmatched. Per the germline V gene, CDR1 is MNHNS and CDR2 is SASEGT. The CDR3 is 18 amino acids.

This chain uses TRBV6-1 with TRBJ1-3; 7 bases map to TRBD1. Sequenced here: peripheral blood mononuclear cells (PBMCs), sampled when the disease was refractory, from a patient treated with antithyroid drugs. The origin of this receptor is a female donor with Graves disease. This CDR3 is CASSSAGGQLYLGNTIYF. In nucleotides, the CDR3 is TGTGCCAGCAGTAGCGCGGGGGGACAGCTATACCTTGGAAACACCATATATTTT.